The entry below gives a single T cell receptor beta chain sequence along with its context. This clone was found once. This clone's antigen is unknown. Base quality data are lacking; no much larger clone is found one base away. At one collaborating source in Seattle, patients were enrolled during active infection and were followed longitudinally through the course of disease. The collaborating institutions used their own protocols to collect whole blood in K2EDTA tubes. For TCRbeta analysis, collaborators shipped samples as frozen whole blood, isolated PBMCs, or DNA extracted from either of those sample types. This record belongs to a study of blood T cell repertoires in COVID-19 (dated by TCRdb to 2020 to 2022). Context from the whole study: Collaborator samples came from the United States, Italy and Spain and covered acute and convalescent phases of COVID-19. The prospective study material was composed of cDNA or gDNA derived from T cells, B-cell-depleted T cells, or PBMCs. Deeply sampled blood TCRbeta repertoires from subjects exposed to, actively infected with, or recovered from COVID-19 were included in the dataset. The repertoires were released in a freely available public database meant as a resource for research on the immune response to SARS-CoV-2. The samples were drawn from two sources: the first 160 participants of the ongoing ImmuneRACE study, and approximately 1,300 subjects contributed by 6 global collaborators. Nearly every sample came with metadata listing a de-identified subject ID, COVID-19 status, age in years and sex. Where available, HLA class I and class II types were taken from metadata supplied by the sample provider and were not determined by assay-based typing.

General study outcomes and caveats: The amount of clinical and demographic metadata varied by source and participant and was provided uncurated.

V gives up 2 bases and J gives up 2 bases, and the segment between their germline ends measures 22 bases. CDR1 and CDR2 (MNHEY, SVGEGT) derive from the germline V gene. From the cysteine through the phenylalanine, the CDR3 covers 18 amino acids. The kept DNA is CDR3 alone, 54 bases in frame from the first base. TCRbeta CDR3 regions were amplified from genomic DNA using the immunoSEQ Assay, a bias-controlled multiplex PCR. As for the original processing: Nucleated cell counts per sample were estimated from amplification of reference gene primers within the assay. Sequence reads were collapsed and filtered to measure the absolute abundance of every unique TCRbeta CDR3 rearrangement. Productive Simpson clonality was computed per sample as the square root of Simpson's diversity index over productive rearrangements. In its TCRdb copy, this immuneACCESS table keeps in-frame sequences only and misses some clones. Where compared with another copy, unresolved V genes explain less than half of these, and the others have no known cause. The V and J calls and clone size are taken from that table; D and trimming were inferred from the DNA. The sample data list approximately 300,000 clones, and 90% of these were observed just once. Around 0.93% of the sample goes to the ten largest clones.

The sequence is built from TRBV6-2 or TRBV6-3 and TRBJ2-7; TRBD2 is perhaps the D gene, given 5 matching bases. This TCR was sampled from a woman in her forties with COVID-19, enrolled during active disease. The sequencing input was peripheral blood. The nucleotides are TGTGCCAGCAGTTACACCAAGGTCTCGGGAATCCTACCCTACGAGCAGTACTTC. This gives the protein CASSYTKVSGILPYEQYF.